This paragraph covers one T cell receptor (beta chain) sequence. Its binding antigen is unknown. No much larger clone exists at a distance of one base, and base qualities are not known. The record originates from a study of early T cells in non-severe SARS-CoV-2 infection (dated by TCRdb to the early 2020s). About the study as a whole: Because TCR sequencing relied on bulk RNA taken from unsorted whole blood, pairing of alpha and beta chains was not possible.

Set within a cohort of healthcare workers in London, UK, this nested case-control study involved weekly PCR testing of nasopharyngeal swabs along with blood sampling. Healthcare workers were enrolled in the week of the UK lockdown, from 23 to 31 March 2020, and were followed every week for up to 16 weeks. Libraries came from 5' RACE. The run used a NextSeq 500. In the TCR library protocol, unique molecular identifiers were attached to individual cDNA molecules to correct for PCR bias and sequencing error. Both TCR alpha and beta chains were sequenced, and tight co-correlation was observed between alpha and beta sequence abundances in each sample. Per the authors' processing: V gene, J gene and CDR3 annotation of TCR sequences was performed with Decombinator V4. Expanded TCRs were defined as changing significantly between any two time points under a Poisson model with p below 0.0001. Abundances of TCRs were expressed as counts per million after normalisation to the total number of TCRs sequenced in each sample. MAIT TCRs were defined by TRAV1-2 paired with TRAJ12, TRAJ20 or TRAJ33, and iNKT TCRs by TRAV10 paired with TRAJ18. VDJdb, accessed 1 November 2021, was searched for CMV, EBV and SARS-CoV-2 annotated TCRs, excluding TCRs annotated for multiple antigens. The raw public data were reprocessed by TCRdb itself: fastp quality trimming at Q25, MiXCR clonotype calling, in-frame beta chains only. Records with the same CDR3 protein are collapsed into one entry carrying the most frequent genes and DNA. The V and J calls reflect TCRdb's pipeline rather than the authors' work. In this sample the table shows tens of thousands of distinct CDR3 sequences, 9.9% of which occur a single time. The ten largest make up around 10% of the sample.

From the cysteine up to the phenylalanine, the CDR3 has a length of 15 residues. Left in the record is the CDR3 DNA by itself, 45 bases read in frame from the first base. The germline V gene encodes CDR1 DFQATT and CDR2 SNEGSKA (reference sequence). V is clipped by 1 base and J by 3 bases, and the sequence between their germline boundaries is 13 bases long. The paper's findings and limits, for the study overall: Matching against VDJdb was skewed toward anti-spike CD8 responses, likely underestimated virus-specific expansions, and missed private and CD4 specificities.

Recombination connected TRBV20-1 to TRBJ2-1; the D gene is perhaps TRBD1 or TRBD2, as each covers 6 bases. Sequencing was carried out using whole blood. The receptor's source is an adult who was a healthcare worker with PCR-confirmed SARS-CoV-2 infection or an uninfected control (not recorded which). The CDR3 amino acid sequence is: CSARAEGGYYNEQFF. The nucleotide sequence reads TGCAGTGCTAGAGCCGAGGGGGGATACTACAATGAGCAGTTCTTC.